The source of this T cell receptor (beta chain) is a study of human T cells and chemical hapten exposure. TCRdb re-called the RACE reads through MiXCR, storing one row per CDR3 protein. The sample yields tens of thousands of distinct CDR3 sequences, about 8.6% seen once. The time point: healthy volunteer bleed at 2 weeks. Unfractionated whole blood was the source from which total RNA was extracted. The V gene lost 4 bases and the J gene lost 11 bases, with 17 bases spanning the gap. Germline V gene lookup returns CDR1 LGHDT and CDR2 YNNKEL (reference sequence). This CDR3 contains 13 residues. In this sample, this clonotype turned up many times.

The sequenced material came from whole blood. The TCR originated in a female donor in good health. Some clones in this sample may be carry-over from other donors' samples. This rearrangement joins TRBV3-1 to TRBJ1-1, with a weak D call TRBD1 (5 bases). In DNA form, the CDR3 reads TGTGCCAGCAGCCCCAGTTCCCTGGGGGGGGCTTTCTTT. Translation gives CASSPSSLGGAFF.